The 18 T cell receptor beta chains below all came from one sample that was sequenced in a study of neoadjuvant anti-PD-1 for oral cavity cancer. Data came from immunoSEQ multiplex PCR; TCRdb stores just in-frame clones and leaves some out. The sample shows about 7,200 clones, around 60% of them seen only once. The material sequenced was tumor tissue, taken before nivolumab (anti-PD-1) treatment. The receptor source for this set is a person aged 40 to 85 with oral cavity squamous cell carcinoma.

The genes are TRBV7-9 and TRBJ2-1; 8 bases are a match to TRBD1. The CDR3 is 17 residues long. The germline gives CDR1 SEHNR, CDR2 FQNEAQ (reference sequence). The V gene end was trimmed by 6 bases and the J gene end by 1 base; junction bases not matched to a gene: 11. CDR3 nucleotides: TGTGCCAGCAGTCATACCGGGACAGGCGCATCCTACAATGAGCAGTTCTTC. Encoded protein: CASSHTGTGASYNEQFF.

This clone was seen a few times. The J gene is TRBJ1-5, the V gene TRBV30; a weak D match, TRBD1 (6 bases). This CDR3 comprises 13 residues. V lost 3 bases, J lost 9 bases, and 15 bases lay in between. CDR1 GTSNPN and CDR2 SVGIG come from the germline V gene (reference sequence). The CDR3 sequence: CAWSPRGGGPQHF. The CDR3 coding sequence is TGTGCCTGGAGCCCCCGAGGGGGTGGGCCCCAGCATTTT.

V gene TRBV10-3 combines with J gene TRBJ1-2; D ambiguous. Trimming removed 6 bases from V and 0 bases from J, with 17 bases in between. The CDR3 is made up of 16 amino acids. CDR1 and CDR2 from the germline V gene are ENHRY and SYGVKD. CDR3 in amino acids: CAIRIVTAGANYGYTF. The CDR3 DNA is TGTGCCATCAGAATCGTCACGGCAGGAGCTAACTATGGCTACACCTTC.

This chain connects TRBV18 to TRBJ2-2, with D tentatively TRBD1 (6 bases). The CDR3 is 16 amino acids. CDR1 KGHSH and CDR2 LQKENI come from the germline V gene. The V and J ends lost 0 bases and 2 bases respectively, with 10 bases between them. CDR3 DNA sequence: TGTGCCAGCTCACCACCCCACAGGGCTAACACCGGGGAGCTGTTTTTT. As protein: CASSPPHRANTGELFF.

The rearrangement links TRBV19 to TRBJ2-1; the match to TRBD2 covers 9 bases. Germline V CDR1 and CDR2: LNHDA, SQIVND (reference sequence). The V gene end was trimmed by 7 bases and the J gene end by 5 bases; junction bases not matched to a gene: 6. This CDR3 contains 14 residues. CDR3 protein: CASKKTSGNNEQFF. The DNA of the CDR3 is TGTGCCAGTAAAAAGACTAGCGGAAACAATGAGCAGTTCTTC.

The J gene is TRBJ2-7, the V gene TRBV19, with 9 nucleotides matching TRBD1. V was clipped by 4 bases and J by 4 bases; unmatched bases: 11. Germline V CDR1 and CDR2: LNHDA, SQIVND (reference sequence). The CDR3 is 16 amino acids. The CDR3 loop reads CASSSTGGALGYEQYF. CDR3 DNA: TGTGCCAGTAGTAGTACAGGGGGCGCCTTGGGGTACGAGCAGTACTTC.

This clone has only a few counts. The chain employs TRBV18 and TRBJ2-7, with D uncertain. CDR1 and CDR2 from the germline V gene are KGHSH and LQKENI. The CDR3 extends over 11 amino acids. The germline V and J ends were trimmed by 2 bases and 3 bases, with 2 bases remaining between them. CDR3 amino acids: CASSPGYEQYF. The CDR3 DNA sequence: TGTGCCAGCTCACCAGGCTACGAGCAGTACTTC.

The rearrangement uses TRBV4-1 and TRBJ1-1; tentative D call: TRBD1 (6 bases). The CDR3 covers 15 residues. Looked up from germline, CDR1 is MGHRA and CDR2 is YSYEKL. V dropped 1 base and J dropped 3 bases, with 12 bases sitting between them. The CDR3 nucleotides are TGCGCCAGCAGCCAAGGATGGGGGGCTGACACTGAAGCTTTCTTT. This codes for CASSQGWGADTEAFF.

The CDR3: CASSLAPGTGIGSDTQYF. The CDR3 nucleotides read TGCGCCAGCAGCTTGGCTCCCGGAACGGGTATTGGGTCAGATACGCAGTATTTT. This chain connects TRBV5-1 to TRBJ2-3; D uncertain. This CDR3 is built from 18 residues. Deletions cut 0 bases from V and 4 bases from J, with 21 bases between. Looked up from germline, CDR1 is SGHRS and CDR2 is YFSETQ.

CDR3 amino acids: CASSLSRTSGRLDYSGANVLTF. The CDR3 DNA follows: TGTGCCAGTAGTCTATCTAGGACTAGCGGGAGGCTGGATTACTCTGGGGCCAACGTCCTGACTTTC. The rearrangement uses TRBV19 and TRBJ2-6; 14 nucleotides line up with TRBD2. The ends lost 5 bases at V and 0 bases at J; junction bases unmatched: 15. There are 22 residues in the CDR3. CDR1 is LNHDA, CDR2 SQIVND, per germline (reference sequence).

The chain combines TRBV5-5 with TRBJ2-1; no firm D call. CDR3 length: 14 residues. V dropped 1 base and J dropped 6 bases, with 11 bases sitting between them. Germline CDR1 is SGHKS and CDR2 is YYEKEE (reference sequence). The CDR3 DNA sequence: TGTGCCAGCAGCTTGAACAAAGGCCCCAATGAGCAGTTCTTC. This codes for CASSLNKGPNEQFF.

V gene TRBV28 combines with J gene TRBJ2-2; D is uncertain. The CDR3 spans 12 residues. From germline, CDR1 is MDHEN and CDR2 SYDVKM. Trimming cost V 7 bases and J 2 bases, with 5 bases left between them. The DNA for the CDR3 is TGTGCCAGCACTCTTAACACCGGGGAGCTGTTTTTT. Protein product: CASTLNTGELFF.

This clone was picked up a small number of times. In DNA form, the CDR3 reads TGTGCCAGCAGTTTACCTTACGTAGATGATGGCTACACCTTC. Translation: CASSLPYVDDGYTF. The chain combines TRBV28 with TRBJ1-2; no reliable D call. The CDR3 sequence is 14 residues long. Trimming left V 2 bases short and J 6 bases short, with 13 bases between. The germline V gene has CDR1 MDHEN and CDR2 SYDVKM.

A few counts support this clone. The rearrangement joins TRBV7-9 to TRBJ2-3, with 8 bases matching TRBD2. Germline CDR1 and CDR2: SEHNR and FQNEAQ (reference sequence). Unmatched junction bases numbered 7, after V lost 0 bases and J lost 5 bases. This CDR3 has 16 residues. CDR3 DNA sequence: TGTGCCAGCAGCTTAGCGCAGCGGGGGACGGGAGATACGCAGTATTTT. Protein sequence: CASSLAQRGTGDTQYF.

The chain links TRBV30 to TRBJ1-3; D is uncertain. The CDR3 totals 14 residues. The germline V and J ends were trimmed by 4 bases and 0 bases, with 10 bases remaining between them. Germline CDR1 is GTSNPN and CDR2 is SVGIG (reference sequence). The CDR3 reads CAWKPRYSGNTIYF. The CDR3 bases are TGTGCCTGGAAGCCTAGGTACTCTGGAAACACCATATATTTT.

The DNA of the CDR3 is TGTGCCAGCAGCTCGAAAGTTAGGTACATGAACACTGAAGCTTTCTTT. Translation: CASSSKVRYMNTEAFF. This chain connects TRBV7-6 to TRBJ1-1, with D uncertain. V was trimmed by 4 bases and J by 0 bases, leaving 15 bases between them. The CDR3 contains 16 residues. Germline V gene lookup returns CDR1 SGHVS and CDR2 FNYEAQ.

This chain connects TRBV2 to TRBJ2-5, with D possibly matching TRBD2 (7 bases). The germline V and J ends were trimmed by 1 base and 5 bases, with 14 bases remaining between them. The germline gives CDR1 SNHLY, CDR2 FYNNEI. CDR3 length: 15 residues. CDR3 loop: CASSEGGGLMETQYF. As DNA, the CDR3 is TGTGCCAGCAGTGAAGGGGGGGGGCTTATGGAGACCCAGTACTTC.

CDR3 region: CASRAPTGLETQYF. CDR3 coding DNA: TGTGCCAGCAGAGCCCCGACAGGGCTTGAGACCCAGTACTTC. The chain uses TRBV6-5 and TRBJ2-5; 7 bases map to TRBD1. This CDR3 comprises 14 residues. Germline assignment: CDR1 MNHEY and CDR2 SVGAGI. Unmatched junction bases numbered 9, after V lost 6 bases and J lost 5 bases.